This section outlines one TCR beta chain sequence together with its context. This sample stems from a study of blood T cell repertoires in COVID-19. In the study overall: The analysed material was cDNA or gDNA that came from T cells, B-cell-depleted T cells, or PBMCs.

The method was immunoSEQ multiplex PCR; TCRdb's version includes in-frame clones alone and lacks a portion of them. The top ten clones hold 7% to 7.5% of a sample with approximately 200,000 clones, about nine tenths of them seen once. This CDR3 has 14 amino acids. Germline lookup yields CDR1 SGHTA and CDR2 FQGNSA. V shed 7 bases, J shed 2 bases, and the junction held 3 bases outside the gene matches. What was sequenced was PBMCs or T cells enriched from blood (not recorded which). The TCR comes from a man aged 25-45 years in a cohort exposed to, infected with or recovered from COVID-19 (not recorded which). The chain joins TRBV7-2 to TRBJ2-5; 11 bases are shared with TRBD2. The CDR3 region is CASNRLAGQETQYF. CDR3 nucleotide sequence: TGTGCCAGCAACCGACTAGCGGGACAAGAGACCCAGTACTTC. The entire variable domain, with the rest obtained from reference TRBV7-2 and TRBJ2-5, is as follows: GAGVSQSPSNKVTEKGKDVELRCDPISGHTALYWYRQSLGQGLEFLIYFQGNSAPDKSGLPSDRFSAERTGGSVSTLTIQRTQQEDSAVYLCASNRLAGQETQYFGPGTRLLVL.